This TCR beta chain was identified during a study of T cell responses to AZD1222 COVID-19 vaccine. The CDR3 is made up of 20 amino acids. Trimming removed 5 bases from V and 1 base from J, with 27 bases in between. Germline loops: CDR1 MNHEY, CDR2 SMNVEV (reference sequence). Here immunoSEQ multiplex PCR was the method, and the copy in TCRdb shows in-frame clones only, minus some. The data show fewer than 200,000 clones, 88% seen once. The chain uses TRBV27 and TRBJ1-5; no reliable D call. Material: peripheral blood, obtained 28 days after the second AZD1222 dose. The clonotype originates from an adult who received the AZD1222 COVID-19 vaccine. The CDR3 DNA follows: TGTGCCAGCAGTCCCCACATTCGGGCGGGGATCGGTAGGAGCAATCAGCCCCAGCATTTT. Its protein is CASSPHIRAGIGRSNQPQHF.